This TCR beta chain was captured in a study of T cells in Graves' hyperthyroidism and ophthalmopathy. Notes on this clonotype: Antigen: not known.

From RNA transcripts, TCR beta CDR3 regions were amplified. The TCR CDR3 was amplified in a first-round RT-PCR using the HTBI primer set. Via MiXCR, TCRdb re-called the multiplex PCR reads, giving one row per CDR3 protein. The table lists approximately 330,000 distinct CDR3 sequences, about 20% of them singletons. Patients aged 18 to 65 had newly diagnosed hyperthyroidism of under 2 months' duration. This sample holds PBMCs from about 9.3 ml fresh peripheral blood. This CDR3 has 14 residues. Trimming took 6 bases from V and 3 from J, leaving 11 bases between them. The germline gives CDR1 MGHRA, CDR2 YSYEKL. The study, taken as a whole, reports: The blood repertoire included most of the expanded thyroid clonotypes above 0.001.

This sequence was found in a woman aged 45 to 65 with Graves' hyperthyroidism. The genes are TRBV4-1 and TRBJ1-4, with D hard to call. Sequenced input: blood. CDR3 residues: CASRGDYPNEKLFF. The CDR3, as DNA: TGCGCCAGCAGGGGAGATTATCCTAATGAAAAACTGTTTTTT.